Included here is one TCR beta chain sequence, with context. As handled by the study authors: Amplification of reference gene primers provided the estimated nucleated cell counts. Clones were sequenced by immunoSEQ multiplex PCR, and TCRdb holds only the in-frame ones, with some missing. D and trimming come from the DNA, and the V and J calls and clone size come from that table. The data show approximately 290,000 clones, roughly 84% seen once. These data originate in a study of blood T cell repertoires in COVID-19. The V gene lost 3 bases and the J gene lost 0 bases, with 12 bases spanning the gap. Germline V CDR1 and CDR2: MDHEN, SYDVKM. The CDR3 totals 16 residues.

This clonotype was obtained from a person aged 70 to 79 with COVID-19, enrolled during active disease. The V call is TRBV28, the J call TRBJ1-5; the D is unclear. Source material: peripheral blood. In nucleotides, the CDR3 is TGTGCCAGCAGTTTGAGCGGTGGATATAGCAATCAGCCCCAGCATTTT. This encodes CASSLSGGYSNQPQHF.